This TCR beta chain was recovered during a study of T cell responses to AZD1222 COVID-19 vaccine. The V gene's germline CDR1 is LNHDA and CDR2 SQIVND (reference sequence). CDR3 length equals 12 residues. The V end was cut by 7 bases, the J end by 7 bases, with 13 bases between. Sequencing was performed with immunoSEQ multiplex PCR; in TCRdb, only in-frame clones are kept and a portion is missing. Of tens of thousands of clones listed, more than 70% were seen once; the top ten hold approximately 21%. The sample was peripheral blood, taken on day 0 of AZD1222 vaccination. V is TRBV19 and J is TRBJ1-2; no clear D gene. This sequence was found in an adult in good health. The CDR3 spells CASNNGNGGYTF. CDR3 coding DNA: TGTGCCAGTAACAACGGGAACGGTGGCTACACCTTC.